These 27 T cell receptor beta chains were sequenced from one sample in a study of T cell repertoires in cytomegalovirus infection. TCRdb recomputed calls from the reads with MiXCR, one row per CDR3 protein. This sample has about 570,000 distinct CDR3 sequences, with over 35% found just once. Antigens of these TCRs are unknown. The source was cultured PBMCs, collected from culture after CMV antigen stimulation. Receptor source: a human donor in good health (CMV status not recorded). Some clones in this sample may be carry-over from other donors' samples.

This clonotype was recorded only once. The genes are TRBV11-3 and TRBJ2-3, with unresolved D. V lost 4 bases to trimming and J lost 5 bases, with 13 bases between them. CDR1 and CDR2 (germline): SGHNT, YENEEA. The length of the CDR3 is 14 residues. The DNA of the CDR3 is TGTGCCAGCAGCTCCCCTGGCACATTAGATACGCAGTATTTT. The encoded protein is CASSSPGTLDTQYF.

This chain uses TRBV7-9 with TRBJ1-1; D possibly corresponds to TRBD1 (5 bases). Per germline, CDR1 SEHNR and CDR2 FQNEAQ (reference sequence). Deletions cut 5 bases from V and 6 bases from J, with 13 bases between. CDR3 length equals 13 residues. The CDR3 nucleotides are TGTGCCAGCAGCGGGCAGGGTGGTTCTGAAGCTTTCTTT. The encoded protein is CASSGQGGSEAFF.

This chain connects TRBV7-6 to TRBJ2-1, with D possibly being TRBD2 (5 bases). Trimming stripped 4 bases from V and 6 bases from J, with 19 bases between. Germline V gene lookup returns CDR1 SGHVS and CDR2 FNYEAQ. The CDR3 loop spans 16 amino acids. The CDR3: CASSSPAKRAGNEQFF. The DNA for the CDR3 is TGTGCCAGCAGCTCACCGGCGAAAAGGGCGGGCAATGAGCAGTTCTTC.

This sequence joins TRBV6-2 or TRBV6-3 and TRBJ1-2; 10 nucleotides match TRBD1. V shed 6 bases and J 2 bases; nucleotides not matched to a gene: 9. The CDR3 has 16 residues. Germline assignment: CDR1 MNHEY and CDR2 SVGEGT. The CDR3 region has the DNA TGTGCCAGCAGCACGCAACCGGGACAGGGGAACTATGGCTACACCTTC. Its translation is CASSTQPGQGNYGYTF.

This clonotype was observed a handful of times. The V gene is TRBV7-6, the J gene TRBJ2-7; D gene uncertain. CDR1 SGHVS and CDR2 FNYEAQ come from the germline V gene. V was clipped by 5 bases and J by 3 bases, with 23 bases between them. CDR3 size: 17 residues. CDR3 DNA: TGTGCCAGCAGCCTGGATTGCGTAGTCCGGCCCCTCTACGAGCAGTACTTC. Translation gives CASSLDCVVRPLYEQYF.

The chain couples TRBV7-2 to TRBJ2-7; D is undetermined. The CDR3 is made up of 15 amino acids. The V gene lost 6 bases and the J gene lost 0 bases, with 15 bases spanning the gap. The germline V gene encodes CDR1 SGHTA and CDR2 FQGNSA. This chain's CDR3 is CASSYPADNSYEQYF. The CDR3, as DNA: TGTGCCAGCAGTTACCCAGCAGATAACTCCTACGAGCAGTACTTC.

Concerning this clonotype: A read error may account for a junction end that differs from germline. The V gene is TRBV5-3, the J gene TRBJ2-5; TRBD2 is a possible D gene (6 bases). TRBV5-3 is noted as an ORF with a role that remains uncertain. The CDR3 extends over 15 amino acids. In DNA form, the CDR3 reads TGTGCCAGCAGCTTTGGACGGGAGTTCCAAGAGACCCAGTACTTC. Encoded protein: CASSFGREFQETQYF.

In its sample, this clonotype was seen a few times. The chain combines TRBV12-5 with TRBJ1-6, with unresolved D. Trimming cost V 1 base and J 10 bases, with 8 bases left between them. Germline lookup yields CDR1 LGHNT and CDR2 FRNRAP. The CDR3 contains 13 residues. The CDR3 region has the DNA TGTGCTAGTGGTTTGGGGGGTGGGTCACCCCTCCACTTT. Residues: CASGLGGGSPLHF.

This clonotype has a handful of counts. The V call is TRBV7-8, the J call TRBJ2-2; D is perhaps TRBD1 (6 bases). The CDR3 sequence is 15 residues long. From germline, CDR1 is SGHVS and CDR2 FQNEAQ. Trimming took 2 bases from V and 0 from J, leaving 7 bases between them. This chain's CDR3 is CASSLRQANTGELFF. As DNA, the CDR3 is TGTGCCAGCAGCTTACGACAGGCGAACACCGGGGAGCTGTTTTTT.

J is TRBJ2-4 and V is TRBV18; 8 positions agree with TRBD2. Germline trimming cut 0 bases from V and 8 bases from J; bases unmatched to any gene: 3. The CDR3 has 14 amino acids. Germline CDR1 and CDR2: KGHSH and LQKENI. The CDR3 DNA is TGTGCCAGCTCACCACCCGGGAGGGTGGACATTCAGTACTTC. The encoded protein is CASSPPGRVDIQYF.

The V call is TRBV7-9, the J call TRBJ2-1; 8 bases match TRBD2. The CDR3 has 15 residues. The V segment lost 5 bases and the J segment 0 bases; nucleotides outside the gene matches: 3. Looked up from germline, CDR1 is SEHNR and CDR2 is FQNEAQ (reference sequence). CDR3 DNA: TGTGCCAGCAGCATTAGCGGGGACTCCTACAATGAGCAGTTCTTC. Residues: CASSISGDSYNEQFF.

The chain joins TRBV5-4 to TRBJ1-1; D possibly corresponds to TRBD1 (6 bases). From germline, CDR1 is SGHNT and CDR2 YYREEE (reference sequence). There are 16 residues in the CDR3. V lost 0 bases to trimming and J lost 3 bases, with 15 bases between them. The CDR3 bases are TGTGCCAGCAGCTTGGAGCGGGGGCGGGCGGACACTGAAGCTTTCTTT. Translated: CASSLERGRADTEAFF.

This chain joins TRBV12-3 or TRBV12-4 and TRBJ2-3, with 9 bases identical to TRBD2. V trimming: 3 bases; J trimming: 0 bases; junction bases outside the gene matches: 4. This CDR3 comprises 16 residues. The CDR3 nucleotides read TGTGCCAGCAGTTTCCCGACTAGCGGAAGCACAGATACGCAGTATTTT. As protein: CASSFPTSGSTDTQYF.

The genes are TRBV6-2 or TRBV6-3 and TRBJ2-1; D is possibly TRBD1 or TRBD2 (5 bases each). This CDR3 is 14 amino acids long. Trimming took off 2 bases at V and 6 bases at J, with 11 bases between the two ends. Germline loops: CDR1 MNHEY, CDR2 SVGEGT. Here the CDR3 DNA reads TGTGCCAGCAGTTACACGGGACCCAGCAATGAGCAGTTCTTC. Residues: CASSYTGPSNEQFF.

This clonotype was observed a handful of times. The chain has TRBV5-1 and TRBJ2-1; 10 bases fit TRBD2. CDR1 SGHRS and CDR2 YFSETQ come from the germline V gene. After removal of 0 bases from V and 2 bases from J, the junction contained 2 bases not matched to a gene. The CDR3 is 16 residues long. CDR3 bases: TGCGCCAGCAGCTTGGATCTAGCGGGGGCCTACAATGAGCAGTTCTTC. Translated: CASSLDLAGAYNEQFF.

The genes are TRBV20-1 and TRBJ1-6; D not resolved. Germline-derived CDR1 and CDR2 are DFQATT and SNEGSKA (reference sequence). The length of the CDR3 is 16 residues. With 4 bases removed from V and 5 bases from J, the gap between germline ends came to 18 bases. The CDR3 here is CSAIPFRGGDNSPLHF. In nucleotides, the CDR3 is TGCAGTGCTATCCCCTTCCGCGGCGGGGATAATTCACCCCTCCACTTT.

The CDR3 sequence: CASSSWEKLFF. The CDR3, as DNA: TGTGCCAGCAGTTCCTGGGAAAAACTGTTTTTT. V is TRBV12-3 or TRBV12-4 and J is TRBJ1-4; D unclear. V dropped 4 bases and J dropped 8 bases, with 5 bases sitting between them. The CDR3 sequence is 11 residues long.

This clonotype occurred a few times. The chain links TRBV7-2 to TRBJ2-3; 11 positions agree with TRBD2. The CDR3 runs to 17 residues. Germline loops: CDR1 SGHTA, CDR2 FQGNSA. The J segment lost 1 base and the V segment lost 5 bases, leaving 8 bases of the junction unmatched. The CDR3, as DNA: TGTGCCAGCAGCCGCCTAGCGGGGGGAAAAGGCACAGATACGCAGTATTTT. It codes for CASSRLAGGKGTDTQYF.

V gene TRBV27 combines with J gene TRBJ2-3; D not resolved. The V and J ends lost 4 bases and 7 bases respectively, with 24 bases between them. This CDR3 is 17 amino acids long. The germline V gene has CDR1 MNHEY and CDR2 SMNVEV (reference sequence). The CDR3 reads CASSSFRLESTDYTQYF. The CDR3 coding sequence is TGTGCCAGCAGTTCCTTTCGACTGGAGTCGACTGATTATACGCAGTATTTT.

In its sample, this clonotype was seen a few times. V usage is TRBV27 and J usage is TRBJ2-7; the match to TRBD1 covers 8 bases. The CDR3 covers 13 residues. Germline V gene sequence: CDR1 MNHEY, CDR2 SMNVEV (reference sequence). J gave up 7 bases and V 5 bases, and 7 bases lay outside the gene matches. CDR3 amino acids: CASSPGQGEEQYF. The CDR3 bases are TGTGCCAGCAGTCCCGGACAGGGTGAAGAGCAGTACTTC.

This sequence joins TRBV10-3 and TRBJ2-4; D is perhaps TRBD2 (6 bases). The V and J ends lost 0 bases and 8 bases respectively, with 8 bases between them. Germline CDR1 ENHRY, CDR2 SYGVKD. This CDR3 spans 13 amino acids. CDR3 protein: CAISESGGDIQYF. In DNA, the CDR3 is TGTGCCATCAGTGAGTCGGGGGGAGACATTCAGTACTTC.

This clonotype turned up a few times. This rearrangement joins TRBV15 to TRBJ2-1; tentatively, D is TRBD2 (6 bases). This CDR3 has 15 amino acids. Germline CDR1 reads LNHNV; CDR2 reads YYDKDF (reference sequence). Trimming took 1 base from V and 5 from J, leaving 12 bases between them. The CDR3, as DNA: TGTGCCACCAGCAGAGGGAGGGGCGCCAACAATGAGCAGTTCTTC. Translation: CATSRGRGANNEQFF. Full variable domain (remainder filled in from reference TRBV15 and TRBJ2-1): DAMVIQNPRYQVTQFGKPVTLSCSQTLNHNVMYWYQQKSSQAPKLLFHYYDKDFNNEADTPDNFQSRRPNTSFCFLDIRSPGLGDTAMYLCATSRGRGANNEQFFGPGTRLTVL.

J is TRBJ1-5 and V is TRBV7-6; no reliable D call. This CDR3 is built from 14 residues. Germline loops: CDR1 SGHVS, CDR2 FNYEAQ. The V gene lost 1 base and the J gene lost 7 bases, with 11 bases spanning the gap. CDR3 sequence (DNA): TGTGCCAGCAGCTTAGTCGGGTTACCACAGCCCCAGCATTTT. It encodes CASSLVGLPQPQHF.

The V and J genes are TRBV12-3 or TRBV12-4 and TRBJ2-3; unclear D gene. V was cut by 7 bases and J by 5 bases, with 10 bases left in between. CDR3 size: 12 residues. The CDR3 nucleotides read TGTGCCAGCACCCTGAGTAGAGATACGCAGTATTTT. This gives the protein CASTLSRDTQYF.

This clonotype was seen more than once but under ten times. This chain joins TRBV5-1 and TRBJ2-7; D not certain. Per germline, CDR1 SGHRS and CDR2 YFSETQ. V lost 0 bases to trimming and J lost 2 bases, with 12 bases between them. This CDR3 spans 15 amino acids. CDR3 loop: CASSLDTLGPYEQYF. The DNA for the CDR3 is TGCGCCAGCAGCTTGGATACCCTAGGTCCCTACGAGCAGTACTTC.

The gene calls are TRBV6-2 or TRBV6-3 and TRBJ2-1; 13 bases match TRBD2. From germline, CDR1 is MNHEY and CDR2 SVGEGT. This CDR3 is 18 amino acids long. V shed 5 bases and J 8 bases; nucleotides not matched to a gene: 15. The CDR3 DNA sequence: TGTGCCAGCAGTCACACCAGGACTAGCGGGAGACCGGGCGATGAGCAGTTCTTC. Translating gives CASSHTRTSGRPGDEQFF.

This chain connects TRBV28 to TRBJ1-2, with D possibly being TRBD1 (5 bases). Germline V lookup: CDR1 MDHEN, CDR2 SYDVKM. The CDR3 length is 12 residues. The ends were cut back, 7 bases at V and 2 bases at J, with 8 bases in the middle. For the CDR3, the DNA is TGTGCCAGCACAAGGGGAAACTATGGCTACACCTTC. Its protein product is CASTRGNYGYTF.